These T cell receptor beta chains were read from a single sample in a study of beta chain features in type 1 diabetes. Clones were sequenced by immunoSEQ multiplex PCR, and TCRdb holds only the in-frame ones, with some missing. Here the sample spans some 170,000 clones, approximately 62% being singletons. Sequenced sample: naive CD4+ T cells from blood. The receptor source for this set is a man aged 25 to 40 with type 1 diabetes. Both conserved end residues are part of each CDR3. The D gene is left open where the match is weak. Clone size is not always given. Where it is, it says once, few, many or a class for expanded clones.

CDR3 length: 13; clone size: .; V gene: TRBV29-1; D gene: TRBD1; J gene: TRBJ1-2; CDR3 DNA: TGCAGCGTTAAAGGGACAGAGGACTATGGCTACACCTTC; CDR3 protein: CSVKGTEDYGYTF
CDR3 length: 14; clone size: few; V gene: TRBV23-1; D gene: .; J gene: TRBJ1-5; CDR3 DNA: TGCGCCAGCAGTCTGGACACGAGCGCGGAGCCCCAGCATTTT; CDR3 protein: CASSLDTSAEPQHF
CDR3 length: 14; clone size: .; V gene: TRBV5-6; D gene: .; J gene: TRBJ2-3; CDR3 DNA: TGTGCCAGCAGCTTAAGGGGGAGCACAGATACGCAGTATTTT; CDR3 protein: CASSLRGSTDTQYF
CDR3 length: 15; clone size: few; V gene: TRBV7-2; D gene: TRBD2; J gene: TRBJ2-3; CDR3 DNA: TGTGCCAGCAGCTTAATACTAGCGGGGCCAGATACGCAGTATTTT; CDR3 protein: CASSLILAGPDTQYF
CDR3 length: 16; clone size: .; V gene: TRBV7-9; D gene: .; J gene: TRBJ2-1; CDR3 DNA: TGTGCCAGCAGCCCGCCGGGCGCGGAGGATGCGGGTGAGCAGTTCTTC; CDR3 protein: CASSPPGAEDAGEQFF
CDR3 length: 15; clone size: .; V gene: TRBV25-1; D gene: TRBD1; J gene: TRBJ1-2; CDR3 DNA: TGTGCCAGCAGTGACGCCGGACAGGGTGATCATGGCTACACCTTC; CDR3 protein: CASSDAGQGDHGYTF
CDR3 length: 13; clone size: .; V gene: TRBV6-5; D gene: .; J gene: TRBJ2-5; CDR3 DNA: TGTGCCAGCAGTTCCCCAGGGACCGAGACCCAGTACTTC; CDR3 protein: CASSSPGTETQYF
CDR3 length: 11; clone size: .; V gene: TRBV9; D gene: .; J gene: TRBJ2-2; CDR3 DNA: TGTGCCAGCAGCGTAGGCGGGGAGCTGTTTTTT; CDR3 protein: CASSVGGELFF
CDR3 length: 12; clone size: .; V gene: TRBV30; D gene: .; J gene: TRBJ1-2; CDR3 DNA: TGTGCCTGGAGCGCCGGTAACTATGGCTACACCTTC; CDR3 protein: CAWSAGNYGYTF
CDR3 length: 16; clone size: few; V gene: TRBV7-2; D gene: TRBD2; J gene: TRBJ2-3; CDR3 DNA: TGTGCCAGCAGCTTAGTGTCAGCGGGGTCCAGGGATACGCAGTATTTT; CDR3 protein: CASSLVSAGSRDTQYF
CDR3 length: 14; clone size: few; V gene: TRBV19; D gene: .; J gene: TRBJ1-6; CDR3 DNA: TGTGCCAGTAGTATCCCTCGACAGAATTCACCCCTCCACTTT; CDR3 protein: CASSIPRQNSPLHF
CDR3 length: 14; clone size: .; V gene: TRBV30; D gene: .; J gene: TRBJ2-5; CDR3 DNA: TGTGCCTGGAGCTTCACCGGGACGCAAGAGACCCAGTACTTC; CDR3 protein: CAWSFTGTQETQYF
CDR3 length: 13; clone size: .; V gene: TRBV7-2; D gene: .; J gene: TRBJ2-3; CDR3 DNA: TGTGCCAGCAGCACTACAGGGACAGATACGCAGTATTTT; CDR3 protein: CASSTTGTDTQYF
CDR3 length: 15; clone size: few; V gene: TRBV5-1; D gene: .; J gene: TRBJ2-6; CDR3 DNA: TGCGCCAGCAGCTTGGGTCCAGGGTTGGCCAACGTCCTGACTTTC; CDR3 protein: CASSLGPGLANVLTF
CDR3 length: 11; clone size: .; V gene: TRBV6-5; D gene: .; J gene: TRBJ2-1; CDR3 DNA: TGTGCCAGCAGTTCCGGGGGTGAGCAGTTCTTC; CDR3 protein: CASSSGGEQFF
CDR3 length: 16; clone size: .; V gene: TRBV4-3; D gene: .; J gene: TRBJ1-2; CDR3 DNA: TGCGCCAGCAGCCAAGAAATCCTGACGGCGAACTATGGCTACACCTTC; CDR3 protein: CASSQEILTANYGYTF
CDR3 length: 12; clone size: .; V gene: TRBV2; D gene: .; J gene: TRBJ2-5; CDR3 DNA: TGTGCCAGCAGTCATTCCCCAGAGACCCAGTACTTC; CDR3 protein: CASSHSPETQYF
CDR3 length: 12; clone size: .; V gene: TRBV7-2; D gene: .; J gene: TRBJ1-5; CDR3 DNA: TGTGCCAGCAGCTCACACAATCAGCCCCAGCATTTT; CDR3 protein: CASSSHNQPQHF
CDR3 length: 19; clone size: .; V gene: TRBV5-6; D gene: .; J gene: TRBJ2-3; CDR3 DNA: TGTGCCAGCAGCCACGTGCCTCTTAGGCTAGACGGGAGCACAGATACGCAGTATTTT; CDR3 protein: CASSHVPLRLDGSTDTQYF
CDR3 length: 12; clone size: .; V gene: TRBV30; D gene: TRBD1; J gene: TRBJ1-5; CDR3 DNA: TGTGCCTGGAGTCAGGGGGGACAGCCCCAGCATTTT; CDR3 protein: CAWSQGGQPQHF
CDR3 length: 14; clone size: few; V gene: TRBV18; D gene: TRBD1; J gene: TRBJ1-2; CDR3 DNA: TGTGCCAGCTCACCGGGACAGGGTCACTATGGCTACACCTTC; CDR3 protein: CASSPGQGHYGYTF
CDR3 length: 12; clone size: once; V gene: TRBV15; D gene: .; J gene: TRBJ1-2; CDR3 DNA: TGTGCCACCAGCAGAGGCCTCTATGGCTACACCTTC; CDR3 protein: CATSRGLYGYTF
CDR3 length: 13; clone size: .; V gene: TRBV18; D gene: .; J gene: TRBJ1-4; CDR3 DNA: TGTGCCAGCTCACCACAGGAAGGCGAAAAACTGTTTTTT; CDR3 protein: CASSPQEGEKLFF
CDR3 length: 14; clone size: .; V gene: TRBV27; D gene: TRBD1; J gene: TRBJ1-5; CDR3 DNA: TGTGCCAGCAGTCCAAACAGGGGTAATCAGCCCCAGCATTTT; CDR3 protein: CASSPNRGNQPQHF
CDR3 length: 14; clone size: few; V gene: TRBV29-1; D gene: .; J gene: TRBJ2-3; CDR3 DNA: TGCAGCGTTGAAGGGCAGGCCTTCACAGATACGCAGTATTTT; CDR3 protein: CSVEGQAFTDTQYF
CDR3 length: 18; clone size: .; V gene: TRBV9; D gene: TRBD2; J gene: TRBJ2-5; CDR3 DNA: TGTGCCAGCAGCCCCAGACCGGGACTAGCGGGGGGAAGAGAGACCCAGTACTTC; CDR3 protein: CASSPRPGLAGGRETQYF
CDR3 length: 16; clone size: .; V gene: TRBV28; D gene: TRBD2; J gene: TRBJ2-1; CDR3 DNA: TGTGCCAGCAGCCCCCGCGGGCGGGGGGCTGGTAATGAGCAGTTCTTC; CDR3 protein: CASSPRGRGAGNEQFF
CDR3 length: 17; clone size: .; V gene: TRBV5-6; D gene: .; J gene: TRBJ2-6; CDR3 DNA: TGTGCCAGCAGCTATGTTACAGGAGACTCTGGGGCCAACGTCCTGACTTTC; CDR3 protein: CASSYVTGDSGANVLTF
CDR3 length: 15; clone size: .; V gene: TRBV7-2; D gene: TRBD1; J gene: TRBJ1-5; CDR3 DNA: TGTGCCAGCAGTTCCGGGACAGGGCTAAATCAGCCCCAGCATTTT; CDR3 protein: CASSSGTGLNQPQHF
CDR3 length: 11; clone size: once; V gene: TRBV2; D gene: .; J gene: TRBJ1-1; CDR3 DNA: TGTGCCAGCAGCCCCAGGGTCGAAGCTTTCTTT; CDR3 protein: CASSPRVEAFF
CDR3 length: 20; clone size: .; V gene: TRBV13; D gene: .; J gene: TRBJ2-7; CDR3 DNA: TGTGCCAGCAGCTCCTCCTGGGATAGCGGAGTCCCCTCTTCCTCCTACGAGCAGTACTTC; CDR3 protein: CASSSSWDSGVPSSSYEQYF
CDR3 length: 10; clone size: .; V gene: TRBV20-1; D gene: .; J gene: TRBJ2-7; CDR3 DNA: TGCAGTGCTAAAGAGGGCGAGCAGTACTTC; CDR3 protein: CSAKEGEQYF
CDR3 length: 14; clone size: .; V gene: TRBV7-2; D gene: .; J gene: TRBJ2-3; CDR3 DNA: TGTGCCAGCAGCTTAGCAGGCGCTGCAGATACGCAGTATTTT; CDR3 protein: CASSLAGAADTQYF
CDR3 length: 14; clone size: .; V gene: TRBV25-1; D gene: TRBD1; J gene: TRBJ2-7; CDR3 DNA: TGTGCCAGCAGGACAGGGACAGGGGGATACGAGCAGTACTTC; CDR3 protein: CASRTGTGGYEQYF
CDR3 length: 14; clone size: .; V gene: TRBV7-2; D gene: TRBD2; J gene: TRBJ2-5; CDR3 DNA: TGTGCCAGCAGCCCGAGACTAGCTGAGGAGACCCAGTACTTC; CDR3 protein: CASSPRLAEETQYF
CDR3 length: 10; clone size: .; V gene: TRBV13; D gene: .; J gene: TRBJ1-2; CDR3 DNA: TGTGCCAGCAGCTTGGTTGGCTACACCTTC; CDR3 protein: CASSLVGYTF
CDR3 length: 16; clone size: .; V gene: TRBV7-8; D gene: TRBD2; J gene: TRBJ2-1; CDR3 DNA: TGTGCCAGCAGCTTAGAATGGACTAGCGCGAACAATGAGCAGTTCTTC; CDR3 protein: CASSLEWTSANNEQFF